This TCR beta chain came from a study of identical twins. Each CDR3 protein gets one entry after TCRdb re-called the 5' RACE reads with MiXCR. The sample has about 210,000 distinct CDR3 sequences; over 8% are singletons. V gave up 7 bases and J gave up 0 bases, with 18 bases separating them. The germline CDR1 and CDR2 sequences are SEHNR and FQNEAQ (reference sequence). CDR3 length equals 16 residues. Material for sequencing was memory (CD45RO+) T cells sorted from blood. The clonotype comes from a woman aged 18 to 35 in good health. This sequence joins TRBV7-9 and TRBJ1-1; no firm D call. The CDR3 DNA follows: TGTGCCAGCACCGAAGCACCACCTTCCTTGAACACTGAAGCTTTCTTT. It is translated as CASTEAPPSLNTEAFF. The complete variable domain, with remaining parts taken from reference TRBV7-9 and TRBJ1-1, reads DTGVSQNPRHKITKRGQNVTFRCDPISEHNRLYWYRQTLGQGPEFLTYFQNEAQLEKSRLLSDRFSAERPKGSFSTLEIQRTEQGDSAMYLCASTEAPPSLNTEAFFGQGTRLTVV.